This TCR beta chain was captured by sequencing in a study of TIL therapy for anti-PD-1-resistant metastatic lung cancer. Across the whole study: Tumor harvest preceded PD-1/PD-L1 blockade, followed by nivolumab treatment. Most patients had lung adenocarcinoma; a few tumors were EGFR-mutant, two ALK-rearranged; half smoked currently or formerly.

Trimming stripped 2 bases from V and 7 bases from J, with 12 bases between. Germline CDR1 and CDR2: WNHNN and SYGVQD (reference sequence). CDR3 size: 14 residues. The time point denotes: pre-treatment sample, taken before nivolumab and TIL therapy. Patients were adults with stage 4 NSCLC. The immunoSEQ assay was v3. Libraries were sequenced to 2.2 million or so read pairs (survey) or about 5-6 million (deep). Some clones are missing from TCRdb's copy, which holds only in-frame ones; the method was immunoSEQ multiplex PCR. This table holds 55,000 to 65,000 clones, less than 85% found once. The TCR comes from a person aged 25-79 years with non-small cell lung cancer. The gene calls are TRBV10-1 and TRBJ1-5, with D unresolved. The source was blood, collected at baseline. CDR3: CASSEPQPRQPQHF. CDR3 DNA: TGCGCCAGCAGTGAGCCCCAACCCCGGCAGCCCCAGCATTTT.